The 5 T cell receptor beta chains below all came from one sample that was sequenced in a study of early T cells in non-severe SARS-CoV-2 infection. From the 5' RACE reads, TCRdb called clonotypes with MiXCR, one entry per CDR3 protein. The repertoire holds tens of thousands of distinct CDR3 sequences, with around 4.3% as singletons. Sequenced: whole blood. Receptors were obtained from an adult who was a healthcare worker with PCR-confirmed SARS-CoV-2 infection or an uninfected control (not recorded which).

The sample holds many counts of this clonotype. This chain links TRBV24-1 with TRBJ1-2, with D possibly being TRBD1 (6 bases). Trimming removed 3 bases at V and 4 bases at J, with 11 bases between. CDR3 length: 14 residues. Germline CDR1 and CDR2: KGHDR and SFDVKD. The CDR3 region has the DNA TGTGCCACCAGTGATCCCCGGGACATCTATGGCTACACCTTC. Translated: CATSDPRDIYGYTF.

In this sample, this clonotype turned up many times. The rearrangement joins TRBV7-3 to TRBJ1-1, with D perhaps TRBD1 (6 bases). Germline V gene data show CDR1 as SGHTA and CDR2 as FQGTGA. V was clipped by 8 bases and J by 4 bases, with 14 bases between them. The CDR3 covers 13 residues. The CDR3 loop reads CASGSQQGTEAFF. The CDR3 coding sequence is TGTGCCAGCGGTAGTCAACAGGGCACTGAAGCTTTCTTT.

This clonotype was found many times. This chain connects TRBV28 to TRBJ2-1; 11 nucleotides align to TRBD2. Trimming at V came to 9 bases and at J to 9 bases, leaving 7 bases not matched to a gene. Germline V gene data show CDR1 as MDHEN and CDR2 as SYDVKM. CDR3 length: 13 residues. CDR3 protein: CARSKGTSGEQFF. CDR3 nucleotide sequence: TGTGCCAGAAGTAAAGGGACTAGCGGTGAGCAGTTCTTC.

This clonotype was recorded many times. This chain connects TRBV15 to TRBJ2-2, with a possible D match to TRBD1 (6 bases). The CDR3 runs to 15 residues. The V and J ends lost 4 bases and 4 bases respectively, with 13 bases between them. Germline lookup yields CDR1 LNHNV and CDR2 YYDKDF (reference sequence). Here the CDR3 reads CATSTNRVGTGELFF. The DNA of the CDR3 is TGTGCCACCAGCACAAACAGGGTAGGCACCGGGGAGCTGTTTTTT.

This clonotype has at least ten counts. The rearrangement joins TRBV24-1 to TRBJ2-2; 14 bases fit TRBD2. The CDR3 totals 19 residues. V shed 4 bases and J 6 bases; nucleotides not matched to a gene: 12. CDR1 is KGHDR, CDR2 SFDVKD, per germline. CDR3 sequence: CATSEVGTSGGTMAGELFF. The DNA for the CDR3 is TGTGCCACCAGTGAGGTCGGGACTAGCGGGGGTACGATGGCCGGGGAGCTGTTTTTT.